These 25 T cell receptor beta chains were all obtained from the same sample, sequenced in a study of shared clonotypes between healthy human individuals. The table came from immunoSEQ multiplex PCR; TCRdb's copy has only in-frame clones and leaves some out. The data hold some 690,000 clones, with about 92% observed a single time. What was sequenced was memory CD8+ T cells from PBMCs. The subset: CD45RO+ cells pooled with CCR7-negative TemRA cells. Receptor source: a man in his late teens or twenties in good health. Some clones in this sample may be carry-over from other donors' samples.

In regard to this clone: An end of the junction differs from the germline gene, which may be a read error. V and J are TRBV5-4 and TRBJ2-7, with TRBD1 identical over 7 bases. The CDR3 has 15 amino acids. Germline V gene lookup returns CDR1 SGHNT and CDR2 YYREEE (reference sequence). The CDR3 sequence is CASSLAGTESYEQYF. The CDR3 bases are TGTGCCAGCAGCTTGGCGGGGACAGAGAGTTACGAACAGTACTTC. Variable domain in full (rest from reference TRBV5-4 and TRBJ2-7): ETGVTQSPTHLIKTRGQQVTLRCSSQSGHNTVSWYQQALGQGPQFIFQYYREEENGRGNFPPRFSGLQFPNYSSELNVNALELDDSALYLCASSLAGTESYEQYFGPGTRLTVT.

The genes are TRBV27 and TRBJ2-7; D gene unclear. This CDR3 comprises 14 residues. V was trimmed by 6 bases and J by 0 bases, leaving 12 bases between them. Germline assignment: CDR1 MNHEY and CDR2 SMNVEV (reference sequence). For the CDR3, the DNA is TGTGCCAGCAGCTATAGAGGTCACTCCTACGAGCAGTACTTC. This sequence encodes CASSYRGHSYEQYF.

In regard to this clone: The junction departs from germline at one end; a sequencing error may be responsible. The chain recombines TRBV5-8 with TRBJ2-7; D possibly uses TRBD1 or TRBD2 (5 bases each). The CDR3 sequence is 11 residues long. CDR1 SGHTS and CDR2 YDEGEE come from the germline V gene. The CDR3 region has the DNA TGTGCCAGCAGCTCAGGGACCGAGCTAACCTTC. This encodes CASSSGTELTF. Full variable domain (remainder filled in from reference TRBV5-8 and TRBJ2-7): EAGVTQSPTHLIKTRGQQATLRCSPISGHTSVYWYQQALGLGLQFLLWYDEGEERNRGNFPPRFSGRQFPNYSSELNVNALELEDSALYLCASSSGTELTFGPGTRLTVT.

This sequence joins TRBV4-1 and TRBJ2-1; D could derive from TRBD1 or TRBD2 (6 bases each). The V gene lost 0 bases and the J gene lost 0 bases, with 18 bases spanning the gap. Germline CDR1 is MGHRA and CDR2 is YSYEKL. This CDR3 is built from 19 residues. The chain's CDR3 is CASSQEEGWGTSSYNEQFF. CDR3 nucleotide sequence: TGCGCCAGCAGCCAAGAGGAGGGGTGGGGGACAAGCTCCTACAATGAGCAGTTCTTC.

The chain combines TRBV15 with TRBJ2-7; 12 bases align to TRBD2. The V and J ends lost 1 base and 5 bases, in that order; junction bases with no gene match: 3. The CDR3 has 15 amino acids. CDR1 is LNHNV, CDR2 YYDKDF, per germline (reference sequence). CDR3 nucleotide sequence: TGTGCCACCAGCAGAGGACTAGCGGGAGCTGACGAGCAGTACTTC. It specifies CATSRGLAGADEQYF.

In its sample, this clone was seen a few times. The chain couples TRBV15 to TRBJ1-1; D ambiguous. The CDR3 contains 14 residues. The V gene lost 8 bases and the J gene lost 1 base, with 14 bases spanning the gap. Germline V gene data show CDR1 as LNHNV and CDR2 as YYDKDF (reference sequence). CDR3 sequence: CATGLYISNTEAFF. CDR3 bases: TGTGCCACCGGACTTTATATATCGAACACTGAAGCTTTCTTT.

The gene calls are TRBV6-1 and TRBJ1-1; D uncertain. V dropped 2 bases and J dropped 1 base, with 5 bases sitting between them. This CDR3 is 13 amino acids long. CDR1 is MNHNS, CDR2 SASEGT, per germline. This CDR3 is CASSEQENTEAFF. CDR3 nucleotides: TGTGCCAGCAGTGAACAGGAGAACACTGAAGCTTTCTTT.

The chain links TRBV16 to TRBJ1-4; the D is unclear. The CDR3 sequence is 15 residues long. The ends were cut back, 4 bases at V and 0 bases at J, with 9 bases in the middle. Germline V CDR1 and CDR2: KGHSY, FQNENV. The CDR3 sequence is CASSPWETTNEKLFF. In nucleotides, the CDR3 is TGTGCCAGCAGCCCCTGGGAAACAACTAATGAAAAACTGTTTTTT.

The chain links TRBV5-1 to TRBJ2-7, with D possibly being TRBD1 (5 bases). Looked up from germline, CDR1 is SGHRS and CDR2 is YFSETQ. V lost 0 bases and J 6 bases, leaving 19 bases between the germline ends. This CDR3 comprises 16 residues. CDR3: CASSLGPGQGLLEQYF. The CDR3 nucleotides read TGCGCCAGCAGCTTGGGGCCGGGCCAGGGTTTACTCGAGCAGTACTTC.

For the CDR3, the DNA is TGCGCCAGCAGCCTCCAGGCCGACAGGGAAAATGGCTACACCTTC. Residues: CASSLQADRENGYTF. This chain joins TRBV5-1 and TRBJ1-2; 7 bases are a match to TRBD1. The CDR3 contains 15 residues. CDR1 is SGHRS and CDR2 is YFSETQ in the germline V gene. J was trimmed by 6 bases and V by 4 bases; bases with no gene match: 12.

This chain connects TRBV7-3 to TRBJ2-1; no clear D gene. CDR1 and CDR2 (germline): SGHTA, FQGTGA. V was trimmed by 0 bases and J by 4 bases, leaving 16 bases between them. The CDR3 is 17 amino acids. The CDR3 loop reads CASSLTLRPGPYNEQFF. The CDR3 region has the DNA TGTGCCAGCAGCTTAACTCTCCGGCCCGGGCCTTACAATGAGCAGTTCTTC.

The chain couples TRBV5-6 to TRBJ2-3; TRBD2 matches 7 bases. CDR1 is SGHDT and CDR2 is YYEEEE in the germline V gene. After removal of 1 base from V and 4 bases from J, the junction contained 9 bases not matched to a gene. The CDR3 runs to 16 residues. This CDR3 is CASSLLASGGPDTQYF. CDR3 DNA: TGTGCCAGCAGCTTGTTGGCTAGCGGAGGCCCAGATACGCAGTATTTT.

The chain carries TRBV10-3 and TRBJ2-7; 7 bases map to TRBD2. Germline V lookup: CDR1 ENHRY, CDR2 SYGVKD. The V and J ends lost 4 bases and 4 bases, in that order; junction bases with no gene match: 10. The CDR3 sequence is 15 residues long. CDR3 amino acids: CAISVREVVLYEQYF. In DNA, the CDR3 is TGTGCCATCAGTGTACGGGAGGTGGTTTTGTACGAGCAGTACTTC.

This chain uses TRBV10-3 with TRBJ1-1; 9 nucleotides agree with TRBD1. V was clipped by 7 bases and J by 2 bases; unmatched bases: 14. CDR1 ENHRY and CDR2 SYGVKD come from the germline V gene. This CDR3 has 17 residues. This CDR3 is CAINPTGGLVVNTEAFF. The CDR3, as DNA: TGTGCCATCAATCCAACAGGGGGCTTAGTGGTAAACACTGAAGCTTTCTTT.

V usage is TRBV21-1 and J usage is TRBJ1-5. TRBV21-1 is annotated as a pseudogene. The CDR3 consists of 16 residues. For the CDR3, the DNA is TGTGCCAGCAGCAAAGTTGTCTCGGGGGGCAATCAGCCCCAGCATTTT. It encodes CASSKVVSGGNQPQHF.

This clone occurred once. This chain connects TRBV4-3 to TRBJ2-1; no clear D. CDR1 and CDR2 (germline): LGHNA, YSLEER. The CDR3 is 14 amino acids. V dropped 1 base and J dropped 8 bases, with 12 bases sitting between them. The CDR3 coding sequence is TGCGCCAGCAGCCAAGCACTACGGGTCGATGAGCAGTTCTTC. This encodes CASSQALRVDEQFF.

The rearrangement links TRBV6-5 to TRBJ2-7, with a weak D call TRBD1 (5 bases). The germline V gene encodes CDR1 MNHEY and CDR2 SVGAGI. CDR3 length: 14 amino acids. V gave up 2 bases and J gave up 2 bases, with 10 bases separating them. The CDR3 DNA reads TGTGCCAGCAGTTACGGATACAGGACCTACGAGCAGTACTTC. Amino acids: CASSYGYRTYEQYF.

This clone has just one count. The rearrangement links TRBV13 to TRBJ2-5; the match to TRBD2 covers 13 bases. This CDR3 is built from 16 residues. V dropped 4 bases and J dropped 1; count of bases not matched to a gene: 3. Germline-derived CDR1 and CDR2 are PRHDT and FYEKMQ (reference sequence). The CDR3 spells CASSSGTSGTQETQYF. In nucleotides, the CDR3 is TGTGCCAGCAGCTCCGGGACTAGCGGGACCCAAGAGACCCAGTACTTC.

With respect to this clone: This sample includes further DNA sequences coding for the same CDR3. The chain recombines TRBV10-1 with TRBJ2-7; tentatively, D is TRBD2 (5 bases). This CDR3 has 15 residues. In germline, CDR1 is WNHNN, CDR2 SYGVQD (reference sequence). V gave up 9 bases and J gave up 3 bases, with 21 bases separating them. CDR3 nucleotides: TGCGCCAGGATTCAGCAGAAGCGGATATTCTACGAGCAGTACTTC. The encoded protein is CARIQQKRIFYEQYF.

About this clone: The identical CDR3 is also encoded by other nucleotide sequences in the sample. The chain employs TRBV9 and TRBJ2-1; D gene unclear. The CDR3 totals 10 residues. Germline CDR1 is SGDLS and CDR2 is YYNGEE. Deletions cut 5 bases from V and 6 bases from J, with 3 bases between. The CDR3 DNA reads TGTGCCAGCAGTGGCAATGAGCAGTTCTTC. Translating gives CASSGNEQFF.

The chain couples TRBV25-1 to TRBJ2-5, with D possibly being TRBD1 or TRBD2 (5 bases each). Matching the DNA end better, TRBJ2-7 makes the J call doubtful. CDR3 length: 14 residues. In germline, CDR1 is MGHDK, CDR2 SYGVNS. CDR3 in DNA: TGTGCCAGCAGTAGGGAGACAGTCTCCTACGAGCAGTACTTC. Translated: CASSRETVSYEQYF.

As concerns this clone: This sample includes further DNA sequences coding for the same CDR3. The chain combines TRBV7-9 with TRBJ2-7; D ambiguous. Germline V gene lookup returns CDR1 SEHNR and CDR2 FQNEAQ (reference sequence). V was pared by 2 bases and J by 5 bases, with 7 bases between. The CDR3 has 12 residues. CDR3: CASSLSGDEQYF. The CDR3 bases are TGTGCCAGCAGCTTATCTGGGGACGAGCAGTACTTC.

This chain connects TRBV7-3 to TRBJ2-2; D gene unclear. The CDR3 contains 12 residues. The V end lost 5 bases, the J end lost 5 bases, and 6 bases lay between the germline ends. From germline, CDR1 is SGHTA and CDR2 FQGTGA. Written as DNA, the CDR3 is TGTGCCAGCAGCCTGAGGACCGGGGAGCTGTTTTTT. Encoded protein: CASSLRTGELFF.

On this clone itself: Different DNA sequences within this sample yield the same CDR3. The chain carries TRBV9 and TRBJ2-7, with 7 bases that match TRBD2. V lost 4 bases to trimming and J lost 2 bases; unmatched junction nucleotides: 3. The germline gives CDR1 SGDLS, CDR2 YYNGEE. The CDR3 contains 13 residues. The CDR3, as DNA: TGTGCCAGCAGCCCGGGGGGAACCTACGAGCAGTACTTC. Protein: CASSPGGTYEQYF.

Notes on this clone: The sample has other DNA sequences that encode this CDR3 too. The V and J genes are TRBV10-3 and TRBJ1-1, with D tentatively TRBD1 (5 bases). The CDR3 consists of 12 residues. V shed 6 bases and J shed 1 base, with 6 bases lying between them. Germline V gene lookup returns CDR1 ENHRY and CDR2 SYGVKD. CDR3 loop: CAISTGNTEAFF. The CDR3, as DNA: TGTGCCATCAGCACAGGGAACACTGAAGCTTTCTTT.